These 22 T cell receptor beta chains came from one sample sequenced in a study of blood T cell repertoires in COVID-19. Profiled with immunoSEQ multiplex PCR; TCRdb holds only in-frame clones, not every one. The sample carries 300,000 to 400,000 clones, roughly 87% recorded once. Sequencing input: PBMCs or T cells enriched from blood (not recorded which). These receptors were obtained from a woman in her twenties or thirties who had recovered from COVID-19.

The chain carries TRBV5-1 and TRBJ2-1; TRBD2 matches 8 bases. CDR1 SGHRS and CDR2 YFSETQ come from the germline V gene. V gave up 4 bases and J gave up 2 bases; unmatched junction bases: 8. CDR3 size: 16 residues. CDR3 DNA: TGCGCCAGCAGCCCCTGGGGAGCGGGGGCCTACAATGAGCAGTTCTTC. Translated: CASSPWGAGAYNEQFF.

This chain links TRBV29-1 with TRBJ2-3; no clear D. Trimming took 5 bases from V and 0 from J, leaving 6 bases between them. Per the germline V gene, CDR1 is SQVTM and CDR2 is ANQGSEA. The CDR3 has 12 amino acids. In DNA form, the CDR3 reads TGCAGCGTTTCCCTTAGCACAGATACGCAGTATTTT. It translates to CSVSLSTDTQYF.

The chain has TRBV9 and TRBJ1-1; D might be TRBD1 (6 bases). This CDR3 region has 15 residues. The V and J ends lost 0 bases and 1 base respectively, with 10 bases between them. Germline lookup yields CDR1 SGDLS and CDR2 YYNGEE. The DNA for the CDR3 is TGTGCCAGCAGCGTAGAAGCAGGGGCGAACACTGAAGCTTTCTTT. Its protein product is CASSVEAGANTEAFF.

J is TRBJ1-1 and V is TRBV6-2 or TRBV6-3; 9 nucleotides agree with TRBD1. Trimming cost V 2 bases and J 5 bases; bases outside gene matches: 6. Germline values: CDR1 MNHEY, CDR2 SVGEGT. There are 15 residues in the CDR3. CDR3 DNA: TGTGCCAGCAGTTACACCGACAGGGGGAGGACTGAAGCTTTCTTT. Protein sequence: CASSYTDRGRTEAFF.

The rearrangement links TRBV2 to TRBJ2-7; D remains ambiguous. The germline V gene encodes CDR1 SNHLY and CDR2 FYNNEI. The CDR3 is made up of 13 amino acids. Trimming cost V 3 bases and J 0 bases, with 6 bases left between them. The CDR3 bases are TGTGCCAGCAGTGACAACTACTCCTACGAGCAGTACTTC. Translating it yields CASSDNYSYEQYF.

V is TRBV28 and J is TRBJ1-4; 8 bases align to TRBD1. Germline V CDR1 and CDR2: MDHEN, SYDVKM. Trimming removed 4 bases from V and 7 bases from J; junction bases left unmatched: 2. The CDR3 runs to 13 residues. The CDR3 nucleotides read TGTGCCAGCAGTTCAGGGGGCGGTGAAAAACTGTTTTTT. This gives the protein CASSSGGGEKLFF.

This chain joins TRBV7-6 and TRBJ1-5, with 7 nucleotides matching TRBD1. The V and J ends lost 3 bases and 4 bases, in that order; junction bases with no gene match: 9. Germline CDR1 and CDR2: SGHVS and FNYEAQ. This CDR3 has 16 residues. CDR3 sequence (DNA): TGTGCCAGCAGCTTGGTTAGCGGCAGGGGGAATCAGCCCCAGCATTTT. Amino acids: CASSLVSGRGNQPQHF. Filled out from reference TRBV7-6 and TRBJ1-5, the complete variable domain reads GAGVSQSPRYKVTKRGQDVALRCDPISGHVSLYWYRQALGQGPEFLTYFNYEAQQDKSGLPNDRFSAERPEGSISTLTIQRTEQRDSAMYRCASSLVSGRGNQPQHFGDGTRLSIL.

The genes are TRBV19 and TRBJ1-4; 7 bases are a match to TRBD1. The CDR3 consists of 13 residues. Germline loops: CDR1 LNHDA, CDR2 SQIVND (reference sequence). In DNA form, the CDR3 reads TGTGCAAGCCGGGACAGCTGGGGTGAAAAACTGTTTTTT. Translating gives CASRDSWGEKLFF. Based on the CDR3 plus reference TRBV19 and TRBJ1-4, the full variable domain is DGGITQSPKYLFRKEGQNVTLSCEQNLNHDAMYWYRQDPGQGLRLIYYSQIVNDFQKGDIAEGYSVSREKKESFPLTVTSAQKNPTAFYLCASRDSWGEKLFFGSGTQLSVL.

The gene calls are TRBV5-4 and TRBJ2-1; 9 nucleotides align to TRBD2. CDR1 is SGHNT, CDR2 YYREEE, per germline (reference sequence). CDR3 length: 17 residues. The trim removed 4 bases at V and 3 bases at J, leaving 11 bases unmatched. The chain's CDR3 is CASSPSERGAYYNEQFF. CDR3 DNA: TGTGCCAGCAGCCCCTCCGAGCGGGGGGCATACTACAATGAGCAGTTCTTC.

The rearrangement uses TRBV2 and TRBJ1-2; the D gene is possibly TRBD1 (5 bases). The CDR3 is 12 residues long. Germline V CDR1 and CDR2: SNHLY, FYNNEI. Trimming left V 4 bases short and J 5 bases short, with 8 bases between. The chain's CDR3 is CASSATGYGYTF. For the CDR3, the DNA is TGTGCCAGCAGTGCTACAGGATATGGCTACACCTTC.

This clone was picked up one time. The CDR3 loop is CASISYTDTQYF. CDR3 DNA sequence: TGTGCCAGCATCTCTTACACAGATACGCAGTATTTT. The rearrangement links TRBV28 to TRBJ2-3; the D is unclear. Germline CDR1 is MDHEN and CDR2 is SYDVKM. With 7 bases removed from V and 2 bases from J, the gap between germline ends came to 7 bases. The CDR3 loop spans 12 amino acids.

The sample holds a few counts of this clone. The rearrangement joins TRBV30 to TRBJ2-1; a possible D gene is TRBD2 (6 bases). The germline V gene encodes CDR1 GTSNPN and CDR2 SVGIG (reference sequence). The CDR3 loop spans 15 amino acids. V lost 8 bases, J lost 0 bases, and 17 bases lay in between. The CDR3 nucleotides are TGTGCCCTTCGCCGGGGGTCGATCTCCTACAATGAGCAGTTCTTC. Protein: CALRRGSISYNEQFF.

The chain uses TRBV10-2 and TRBJ1-1, with a tentative D call TRBD1 (5 bases). Trimming pared 2 bases from V and 0 bases from J, leaving 22 bases between. CDR1 and CDR2 (germline): WSHSY, SAAADI. The CDR3 sequence is 19 residues long. The DNA for the CDR3 is TGCGCCAGCAGTGAGGGCGGGACGGACCGACAATTCATGAACACTGAAGCTTTCTTT. It codes for CASSEGGTDRQFMNTEAFF.

This clone was observed a single time. The genes are TRBV12-3 or TRBV12-4 and TRBJ2-7; D possibly corresponds to TRBD1 (6 bases). The CDR3 loop spans 13 amino acids. V shed 4 bases and J shed 6 bases, with 13 bases lying between them. This chain's CDR3 is CASSSPGDREQYF. The CDR3 DNA follows: TGTGCCAGCAGTTCGCCAGGGGATCGCGAGCAGTACTTC.

The CDR3 region is CASTPSRGYGYTF. CDR3 DNA sequence: TGTGCCAGCACCCCGAGTCGGGGGTATGGCTACACCTTC. This chain uses TRBV2 with TRBJ1-2, with D perhaps matching TRBD1 (5 bases). There are 13 residues in the CDR3. Germline CDR1 and CDR2: SNHLY and FYNNEI. Trimming removed 7 bases from V and 5 bases from J, with 14 bases in between.

The chain joins TRBV7-7 to TRBJ2-5; D possibly corresponds to TRBD1 (5 bases). The V gene lost 8 bases and the J gene lost 5 bases, with 18 bases spanning the gap. This CDR3 spans 14 amino acids. Looked up from germline, CDR1 is SSHAT and CDR2 is FNYEAQ (reference sequence). The CDR3 sequence is CASSPRDPSETQYF. The CDR3 DNA sequence: TGTGCCAGCTCTCCCAGGGATCCGTCGGAGACCCAGTACTTC.

This clone was recorded at least ten times. The J gene is TRBJ1-6, the V gene TRBV3-1 (or the pseudogene TRBV3-2); D is perhaps TRBD1 (5 bases). Germline values: CDR1 LGHDT, CDR2 YNNKEL (reference sequence). The CDR3 runs to 14 residues. The V gene lost 4 bases and the J gene lost 7 bases, with 11 bases spanning the gap. The CDR3: CASSPSGENSPLHF. As DNA, the CDR3 is TGTGCCAGCAGCCCGTCGGGGGAAAATTCACCCCTCCACTTT.

The V gene is TRBV30, the J gene TRBJ2-2; tentative D call: TRBD1 (6 bases). The CDR3 sequence is 16 residues long. In germline, CDR1 is GTSNPN, CDR2 SVGIG (reference sequence). The V end was cut by 4 bases, the J end by 5 bases, with 20 bases between. The CDR3 sequence is CAWTPTGTLRTGELFF. In DNA, the CDR3 is TGTGCCTGGACCCCCACAGGGACGCTGAGGACCGGGGAGCTGTTTTTT.

This rearrangement joins TRBV3-1 (or the pseudogene TRBV3-2) to TRBJ1-1; D is unresolved. Germline V gene sequence: CDR1 LGHDT, CDR2 YNNKEL (reference sequence). The CDR3 has 13 residues. Deletions cut 0 bases from V and 4 bases from J, with 6 bases between. This CDR3 is CASSQDRVTEAFF. Written as DNA, the CDR3 is TGTGCCAGCAGCCAAGACCGGGTCACTGAAGCTTTCTTT.

V usage is TRBV19 and J usage is TRBJ1-3; 9 bases match TRBD1. The V gene end was trimmed by 5 bases and the J gene end by 2 bases; junction bases not matched to a gene: 16. The CDR3 is 19 amino acids. Germline V gene sequence: CDR1 LNHDA, CDR2 SQIVND (reference sequence). The CDR3 DNA reads TGTGCCAGTAGTCGGACCTCACCGGGACAGGGTGTCGCTGGAAACACCATATATTTT. This translates into CASSRTSPGQGVAGNTIYF. Based on the CDR3 plus reference TRBV19 and TRBJ1-3, the full variable domain is DGGITQSPKYLFRKEGQNVTLSCEQNLNHDAMYWYRQDPGQGLRLIYYSQIVNDFQKGDIAEGYSVSREKKESFPLTVTSAQKNPTAFYLCASSRTSPGQGVAGNTIYFGEGSWLTVV.

The V and J genes are TRBV18 and TRBJ2-2; D might be TRBD1 (6 bases). V was clipped by 4 bases and J by 7 bases, with 16 bases between them. Germline V lookup: CDR1 KGHSH, CDR2 LQKENI. CDR3 length: 15 amino acids. The CDR3 DNA reads TGTGCCAGCTCACGGGAAACTCCAGGGGTCGGGGAGCTGTTTTTT. Protein product: CASSRETPGVGELFF.

The V gene is TRBV30, the J gene TRBJ1-5; tentatively, D is TRBD1 (5 bases). The CDR3 totals 14 residues. Germline-derived CDR1 and CDR2 are GTSNPN and SVGIG (reference sequence). V was trimmed by 1 base and J by 6 bases, leaving 13 bases between them. CDR3 DNA: TGTGCCTGGAGTGGGGCAGGGCCGTCTCAGCCCCAGCATTTT. Translation: CAWSGAGPSQPQHF.